This entry lists 29 T cell receptor beta chains sequenced from one sample in a study of control samples from healthy donors and cancer patients. TCRdb's copy holds only in-frame clones and misses some; the assay was immunoSEQ multiplex PCR. This sample carries under 85,000 clones, roughly 88% of them seen once, and the ten largest clones take approximately 10%. The specimen was PBMCs. The source of these receptors is a man between 60 and 70 years old with head and neck cancer.

The CDR3 nucleotides read TGCGCCAGCAGCTCCCCTACGGCGGGGAACACTGAAGCTTTCTTT. Its translation: CASSSPTAGNTEAFF. This chain joins TRBV4-1 and TRBJ1-1; D not certain. Germline V gives CDR1 MGHRA, CDR2 YSYEKL. Deletions cut 5 bases from V and 1 base from J, with 14 bases between. The CDR3 is 15 residues long.

The chain combines TRBV6-1 with TRBJ1-3, with D possibly TRBD1 on 6 matching bases. CDR1 MNHNS and CDR2 SASEGT come from the germline V gene. CDR3 length: 16 residues. Trimming took 0 bases from V and 4 from J, leaving 13 bases between them. CDR3 amino acids: CASSEAGRGGGNTIYF. CDR3 nucleotides: TGTGCCAGCAGTGAAGCGGGAAGGGGGGGAGGAAACACCATATATTTT.

The V gene is TRBV2, the J gene TRBJ2-4, with 9 bases lining up with TRBD1. V was clipped by 5 bases and J by 7 bases; unmatched bases: 9. The CDR3 has 15 residues. Germline CDR1 SNHLY, CDR2 FYNNEI. The CDR3 protein is CASSSQQGTGNIQYF. The CDR3 DNA reads as TGTGCCAGCAGTTCTCAACAGGGGACAGGGAACATTCAGTACTTC.

The chain recombines TRBV7-9 with TRBJ2-7; a weak D match, TRBD2 (5 bases). Trimming cost V 5 bases and J 4 bases, with 9 bases left between them. Germline lookup yields CDR1 SEHNR and CDR2 FQNEAQ (reference sequence). CDR3 size: 12 residues. The CDR3 DNA reads as TGTGCCAGCAGCGTGACTACTTACGAGCAGTACTTC. It specifies CASSVTTYEQYF.

This clone has just a few counts. The J gene is TRBJ1-3, the V gene TRBV27; 7 bases fit TRBD1. The CDR3 spans 14 residues. The ends lost 2 bases at V and 4 bases at J; junction bases unmatched: 2. Germline CDR1 and CDR2: MNHEY and SMNVEV (reference sequence). CDR3 DNA: TGTGCCAGCAGTTTAACGGGACAGGGAAACACCATATATTTT. The encoded protein is CASSLTGQGNTIYF.

This clone came up once. This chain links TRBV27 with TRBJ1-1; 8 bases map to TRBD1. V lost 5 bases, J lost 2 bases, and 4 bases stayed unmatched. Germline V gene data show CDR1 as MNHEY and CDR2 as SMNVEV (reference sequence). This CDR3 is 14 amino acids long. The CDR3 loop reads CASSDRGTNTEAFF. In DNA, the CDR3 is TGTGCCAGCAGTGACAGGGGAACTAACACTGAAGCTTTCTTT.

The chain joins TRBV6-1 to TRBJ2-5; D might be TRBD1 (5 bases). Germline CDR1 is MNHNS and CDR2 is SASEGT. This CDR3 comprises 14 residues. Trimming shortened V by 3 bases and J by 1 base, and 9 bases separated the two germline ends. This CDR3 is CASSDDSLQETQYF. The CDR3 DNA follows: TGTGCCAGCAGTGACGACAGCCTCCAAGAGACCCAGTACTTC.

This clone showed up just a few times. V usage is TRBV28 and J usage is TRBJ1-2; D possibly corresponds to TRBD1 (5 bases). The CDR3 extends over 14 amino acids. Deletions cut 6 bases from V and 4 bases from J, with 15 bases between. Germline CDR1 and CDR2: MDHEN and SYDVKM. The CDR3 region is CASRASGYLYGYTF. CDR3 sequence (DNA): TGTGCCAGCAGAGCCTCAGGGTACCTCTATGGCTACACCTTC.

The V and J genes are TRBV7-9 and TRBJ1-6; no clear D. The V gene lost 2 bases and the J gene lost 10 bases, with 9 bases spanning the gap. The CDR3 has 13 amino acids. CDR1 is SEHNR, CDR2 FQNEAQ, per germline (reference sequence). The CDR3, as DNA: TGTGCCAGCAGCTTATCCTCGGAGTCACCCCTCCACTTT. Translating it yields CASSLSSESPLHF.

This chain links TRBV14 with TRBJ2-3; 8 bases line up with TRBD2. In germline, CDR1 is SGHDN, CDR2 FVKESK. The junction had 7 bases not matched to a gene; V was cut back by 0 bases and J by 2 bases. The CDR3 has 17 amino acids. CDR3 in DNA: TGTGCCAGCAGCCAAGAGATTAGCGGGGTAAACACAGATACGCAGTATTTT. Amino acids: CASSQEISGVNTDTQYF.

This chain links TRBV29-1 with TRBJ1-2; TRBD1 might be the D (6 bases). Trimming pared 5 bases from V and 6 bases from J, leaving 13 bases between. Germline CDR1 and CDR2: SQVTM and ANQGSEA. This CDR3 is 12 amino acids long. The CDR3 is CSVSDSSHGYTF. CDR3 bases: TGCAGCGTTTCGGACAGTAGCCATGGCTACACCTTC.

This sequence joins TRBV2 and TRBJ1-1; no clear D gene. Between the trimmed V and J ends, which lost 4 bases and 7 bases, there was a span of 10 bases. CDR1 and CDR2 from the germline V gene are SNHLY and FYNNEI. The CDR3 has 12 residues. Here the CDR3 reads CASSVLSVEAFF. Here the CDR3 DNA reads TGTGCCAGCAGTGTCTTGAGCGTTGAAGCTTTCTTT.

The chain links TRBV19 to TRBJ2-3; D gene ambiguous. Germline CDR1 and CDR2: LNHDA and SQIVND (reference sequence). The V end lost 4 bases, the J end lost 1 base, and 6 bases lay between the germline ends. The CDR3 is made up of 13 amino acids. CDR3 sequence (DNA): TGTGCCAGTAGTACGGTTGGCACAGATACGCAGTATTTT. Protein sequence: CASSTVGTDTQYF.

The J gene is TRBJ2-7, the V gene TRBV20-1; D perhaps matches TRBD1 (5 bases). Germline loops: CDR1 DFQATT, CDR2 SNEGSKA (reference sequence). The V end lost 3 bases, the J end lost 3 bases, and 6 bases lay between the germline ends. The CDR3 has 11 amino acids. CDR3 DNA: TGCAGTGCTAGTAGGGGCTACGAGCAGTACTTC. Its protein product is CSASRGYEQYF.

This clone has ten or more counts. The chain recombines TRBV2 with TRBJ2-2; D not resolved. Germline V gene sequence: CDR1 SNHLY, CDR2 FYNNEI. Trimming removed 3 bases at V and 11 bases at J, with 4 bases between. This CDR3 is built from 10 residues. CDR3 loop: CASSEVELFF. CDR3 bases: TGTGCCAGCAGTGAGGTCGAGCTGTTTTTT.

The V gene is TRBV15, the J gene TRBJ1-5; D is uncertain. The ends were cut back, 4 bases at V and 2 bases at J, with 18 bases in the middle. The CDR3 consists of 17 residues. Germline V gene lookup returns CDR1 LNHNV and CDR2 YYDKDF (reference sequence). The CDR3 coding sequence is TGTGCCACCAGCACCCCCCTGGCCTTTTTGGGCAATCAGCCCCAGCATTTT. The encoded protein is CATSTPLAFLGNQPQHF.

J is TRBJ1-2 and V is TRBV3-1 (or the pseudogene TRBV3-2), with a tentative D call TRBD1 (5 bases). The CDR3 sequence is 15 residues long. Germline CDR1 and CDR2: LGHDT and YNNKEL (reference sequence). Between the trimmed V and J ends, which lost 5 bases and 0 bases, there was a span of 13 bases. In nucleotides, the CDR3 is TGTGCCAGCAGCGACCGGGACGAGACTAACTATGGCTACACCTTC. Translation: CASSDRDETNYGYTF.

The genes are TRBV2 and TRBJ2-7; D remains ambiguous. V lost 3 bases and J 6 bases, leaving 6 bases between the germline ends. Germline V gene data show CDR1 as SNHLY and CDR2 as FYNNEI. This CDR3 is 11 amino acids long. Written as DNA, the CDR3 is TGTGCCAGCAGTGACACCGCCGAGCAGTACTTC. This sequence encodes CASSDTAEQYF.

The chain uses TRBV9 and TRBJ1-2, with 11 bases lining up with TRBD1. The V gene end was trimmed by 5 bases and the J gene end by 5 bases; junction bases not matched to a gene: 2. CDR1 SGDLS and CDR2 YYNGEE come from the germline V gene. This CDR3 has 13 amino acids. In DNA, the CDR3 is TGTGCCAGCAGAGGACAGGGGGCGTATGGCTACACCTTC. Amino acid sequence: CASRGQGAYGYTF.

The chain couples TRBV28 to TRBJ1-1; 8 bases fit TRBD1. This CDR3 is built from 14 residues. With 6 bases clipped from V and 5 bases from J, the junction kept 8 bases outside the gene matches. Germline CDR1 MDHEN, CDR2 SYDVKM. The CDR3: CASRHITGGTEAFF. The CDR3 nucleotides are TGTGCCAGCAGGCATATTACAGGGGGGACTGAAGCTTTCTTT.

The chain links TRBV6-5 to TRBJ1-1; 8 positions match TRBD1. V shed 0 bases and J 4 bases; nucleotides not matched to a gene: 7. The germline V gene has CDR1 MNHEY and CDR2 SVGAGI. The CDR3 totals 16 residues. The CDR3 sequence is CASSYSIGTGGTEAFF. As DNA, the CDR3 is TGTGCCAGCAGTTACTCGATAGGCACAGGGGGCACTGAAGCTTTCTTT.

The chain is built from TRBV7-9 and TRBJ2-3; 9 nucleotides line up with TRBD2. CDR1 is SEHNR, CDR2 FQNEAQ, per germline (reference sequence). V shed 6 bases, J shed 4 bases, and the junction held 5 bases outside the gene matches. There are 14 residues in the CDR3. The CDR3 region is CASRKAGGADTQYF. The CDR3 DNA reads TGTGCCAGCAGAAAAGCGGGAGGCGCAGATACGCAGTATTTT.

The chain carries TRBV7-2 and TRBJ1-4; D gene uncertain. From germline, CDR1 is SGHTA and CDR2 FQGNSA. V lost 5 bases, J lost 10 bases, and 23 bases lay in between. This CDR3 spans 16 amino acids. In DNA form, the CDR3 reads TGTGCCAGCAGCCGTGGAGGTATTGGTGGAGGAGGAAAACTGTTTTTT. It codes for CASSRGGIGGGGKLFF.

The chain recombines TRBV15 with TRBJ1-1; D is undetermined. V was cut by 1 base and J by 0 bases, with 9 bases left in between. In germline, CDR1 is LNHNV, CDR2 YYDKDF (reference sequence). CDR3 length equals 15 residues. The chain's CDR3 is CATSRGGGMNTEAFF. CDR3 sequence (DNA): TGTGCCACCAGCAGAGGCGGAGGGATGAACACTGAAGCTTTCTTT.

The chain is built from TRBV5-8 and TRBJ1-4; TRBD1 might be the D (5 bases). The CDR3 is 15 residues long. Germline values: CDR1 SGHTS, CDR2 YDEGEE. V was trimmed by 4 bases and J by 3 bases, leaving 13 bases between them. In DNA, the CDR3 is TGTGCCAGCAGCCGGCGGGGGGGGTCTAATGAAAAACTGTTTTTT. It translates to CASSRRGGSNEKLFF.

This clone showed up just once. The rearrangement uses TRBV30 and TRBJ2-5; either TRBD1 or TRBD2 may supply D (7 bases each). The germline V gene encodes CDR1 GTSNPN and CDR2 SVGIG (reference sequence). Trimming took 0 bases from V and 5 from J, leaving 13 bases between them. The CDR3 has 14 amino acids. The CDR3: CAWSVLQGGETQYF. CDR3 DNA sequence: TGTGCCTGGAGTGTCCTCCAGGGGGGGGAGACCCAGTACTTC.

The chain employs TRBV5-4 and TRBJ1-2, with 7 bases that match TRBD1. The CDR3 is 17 residues long. Germline values: CDR1 SGHNT, CDR2 YYREEE (reference sequence). With 0 bases clipped from V and 1 base from J, the junction kept 9 bases outside the gene matches. CDR3 residues: CASSLARDRARNYGYTF. In DNA, the CDR3 is TGTGCCAGCAGCTTGGCCCGGGACAGAGCCCGTAACTATGGCTACACCTTC.

The chain is built from TRBV16 and TRBJ1-6; D might be TRBD1 (5 bases). This CDR3 is 14 amino acids long. Between the trimmed V and J ends, which lost 2 bases and 11 bases, there was a span of 13 bases. CDR1 and CDR2 (germline): KGHSY, FQNENV. The CDR3 bases are TGTGCCAGCAGCCAAAGGGACTCTCATGCACCCCTCCACTTT. It specifies CASSQRDSHAPLHF.

This chain links TRBV27 with TRBJ2-7; D perhaps matches TRBD1 (6 bases). The CDR3 loop spans 15 amino acids. CDR1 and CDR2 (germline): MNHEY, SMNVEV (reference sequence). With 0 bases removed from V and 2 bases from J, the gap between germline ends came to 11 bases. The DNA for the CDR3 is TGTGCCAGCAGTTTATCAAGGAACAGGGCCTACGAGCAGTACTTC. Amino acid sequence: CASSLSRNRAYEQYF.